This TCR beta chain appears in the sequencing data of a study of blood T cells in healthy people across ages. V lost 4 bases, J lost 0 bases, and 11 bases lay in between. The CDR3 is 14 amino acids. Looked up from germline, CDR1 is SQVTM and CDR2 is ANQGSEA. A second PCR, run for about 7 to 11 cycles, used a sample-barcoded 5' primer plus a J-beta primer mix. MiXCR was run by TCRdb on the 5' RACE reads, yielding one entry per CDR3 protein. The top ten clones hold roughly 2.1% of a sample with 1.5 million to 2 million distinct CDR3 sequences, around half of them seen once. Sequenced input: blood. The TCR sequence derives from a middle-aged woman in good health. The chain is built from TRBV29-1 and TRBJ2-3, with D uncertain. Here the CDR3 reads CSVVQPLSTDTQYF. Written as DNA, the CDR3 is TGCAGCGTTGTGCAACCCCTAAGCACAGATACGCAGTATTTT.